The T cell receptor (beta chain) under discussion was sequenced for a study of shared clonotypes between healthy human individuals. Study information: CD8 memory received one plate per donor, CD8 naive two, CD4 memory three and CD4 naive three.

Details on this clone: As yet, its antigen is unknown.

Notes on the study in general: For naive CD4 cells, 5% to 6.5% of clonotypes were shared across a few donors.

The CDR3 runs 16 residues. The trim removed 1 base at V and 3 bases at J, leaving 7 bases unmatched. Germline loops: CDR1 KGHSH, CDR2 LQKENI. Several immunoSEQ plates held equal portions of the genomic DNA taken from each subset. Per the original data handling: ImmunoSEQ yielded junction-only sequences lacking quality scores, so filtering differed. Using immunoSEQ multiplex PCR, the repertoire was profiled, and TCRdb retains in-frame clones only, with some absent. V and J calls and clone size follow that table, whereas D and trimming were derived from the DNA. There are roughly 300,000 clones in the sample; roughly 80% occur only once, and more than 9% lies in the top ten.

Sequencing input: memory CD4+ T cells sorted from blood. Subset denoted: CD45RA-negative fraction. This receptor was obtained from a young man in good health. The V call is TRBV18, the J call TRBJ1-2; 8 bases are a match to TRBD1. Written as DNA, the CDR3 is TGTGCCAGCTCACCACTGACCCGACAGGGGCACTATGGCTACACCTTC. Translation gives CASSPLTRQGHYGYTF.